This record looks at one T cell receptor beta chain sequence and its context. This specimen comes from a study of T cell repertoires in cytomegalovirus infection. This CDR3 has 15 amino acids. Trimming cost V 0 bases and J 1 base, with 13 bases left between them. CDR1 is DFQATT, CDR2 SNEGSKA, per germline (reference sequence). TCRdb passed the reads through MiXCR, listing each CDR3 protein once. Of around 270,000 distinct CDR3 sequences in the sample, approximately 9.1% were seen once. This clonotype originated in a human donor in good health (CMV status not recorded). Some clones in this sample may be carry-over from other donors' samples. The V and J genes are TRBV20-1 and TRBJ2-7, with D possibly TRBD2 on 5 matching bases. The sequenced material came from PBMCs. The CDR3 sequence is CSARDQGRDSYEQYF. CDR3 sequence (DNA): TGCAGTGCTAGAGATCAAGGACGGGATTCCTACGAGCAGTACTTC.